The 28 T cell receptor beta chains presented below share a single source sample, sequenced in a study of blood T cell repertoires in COVID-19. Sequencing used immunoSEQ multiplex PCR; TCRdb keeps in-frame clones, though not all of them. The data show about 190,000 clones, with around 84% seen just once and roughly 20% held by the top ten. Material for sequencing was peripheral blood. These receptors all stem from a human donor in a cohort sampled during active COVID-19.

CDR3 bases: TGCAGCGTTGAAGTAGCGGGGCCCAACACTGAAGCTTTCTTT. Protein sequence: CSVEVAGPNTEAFF. J is TRBJ1-1 and V is TRBV29-1, with D tentatively TRBD1 (5 bases). The CDR3 runs to 14 residues. CDR1 is SQVTM, CDR2 ANQGSEA, per germline. Trimming removed 1 base at V and 2 bases at J, with 11 bases between.

V and J are TRBV3-1 (or the pseudogene TRBV3-2) and TRBJ2-2; 13 bases are shared with TRBD2. Trimming took 0 bases from V and 7 from J; bases not matched to a gene: 5. This CDR3 has 17 amino acids. Germline V gene data show CDR1 as LGHDT and CDR2 as YNNKEL (reference sequence). The DNA for the CDR3 is TGTGCCAGCAGCCAAGAACTAGCGGGGGGGCCTGGCGGGGAGCTGTTTTTT. Amino acids: CASSQELAGGPGGELFF.

The gene calls are TRBV5-1 and TRBJ1-2, with 7 bases fitting TRBD1. CDR3 length equals 13 residues. Germline values: CDR1 SGHRS, CDR2 YFSETQ. Germline trimming cut 4 bases from V and 7 bases from J; bases unmatched to any gene: 7. Here the CDR3 reads CASSPDRIGGYTF. In DNA, the CDR3 is TGCGCCAGCAGCCCGGACAGGATAGGTGGCTACACCTTC. The full variable domain, with the rest looked up from reference TRBV5-1 and TRBJ1-2, is KAGVTQTPRYLIKTRGQQVTLSCSPISGHRSVSWYQQTPGQGLQFLFEYFSETQRNKGNFPGRFSGRQFSNSRSEMNVSTLELGDSALYLCASSPDRIGGYTFGSGTRLTVV.

The J gene is TRBJ2-2, the V gene TRBV2; 7 bases line up with TRBD1. Germline CDR1 reads SNHLY; CDR2 reads FYNNEI. The CDR3 is 14 amino acids. The ends lost 9 bases at V and 4 bases at J; junction bases unmatched: 8. Here the CDR3 reads CARGGDSTTGELFF. CDR3 bases: TGTGCCAGAGGTGGGGACAGTACCACCGGGGAGCTGTTTTTT.

V usage is TRBV3-1 (or the pseudogene TRBV3-2) and J usage is TRBJ2-1; 11 nucleotides agree with TRBD2. The CDR3 has 15 residues. Germline loops: CDR1 LGHDT, CDR2 YNNKEL (reference sequence). After removal of 0 bases from V and 7 bases from J, the junction contained 2 bases not matched to a gene. CDR3 amino acids: CASSQETSGRNEQFF. The DNA of the CDR3 is TGTGCCAGCAGCCAAGAAACTAGCGGGAGAAATGAGCAGTTCTTC.

This chain connects TRBV6-5 to TRBJ1-1; 7 bases are a match to TRBD1. The V gene end was trimmed by 6 bases and the J gene end by 0 bases; junction bases not matched to a gene: 4. The CDR3 sequence is 14 residues long. Germline CDR1 reads MNHEY; CDR2 reads SVGAGI. Here the CDR3 reads CASRGQLMNTEAFF. The CDR3 DNA sequence: TGTGCCAGCAGGGGACAGCTTATGAACACTGAAGCTTTCTTT.

This clone appeared once. The chain links TRBV9 to TRBJ2-7; no clear D gene. There are 15 residues in the CDR3. Trimming cost V 0 bases and J 5 bases, with 15 bases left between them. CDR1 SGDLS and CDR2 YYNGEE come from the germline V gene. CDR3 sequence: CASSVVSGAAHEQYF. CDR3 bases: TGTGCCAGCAGCGTAGTTTCTGGCGCAGCGCACGAGCAGTACTTC.

This clone was seen many times. The V and J genes are TRBV15 and TRBJ1-3; the D is unclear. Germline CDR1 and CDR2: LNHNV and YYDKDF (reference sequence). Trimming cost V 0 bases and J 0 bases, with 3 bases left between them. CDR3 length: 14 residues. The CDR3 DNA follows: TGTGCCACCAGCAGAGATCTCTCTGGAAACACCATATATTTT. Its protein product is CATSRDLSGNTIYF. The variable domain in full, with the rest retrieved from reference TRBV15 and TRBJ1-3, is DAMVIQNPRYQVTQFGKPVTLSCSQTLNHNVMYWYQQKSSQAPKLLFHYYDKDFNNEADTPDNFQSRRPNTSFCFLDIRSPGLGDTAMYLCATSRDLSGNTIYFGEGSWLTVV.

The chain couples TRBV5-1 to TRBJ2-5, with D possibly TRBD1 on 5 matching bases. V lost 4 bases, J lost 1 base, and 14 bases lay in between. CDR3 length: 15 residues. CDR1 SGHRS and CDR2 YFSETQ come from the germline V gene. CDR3 in amino acids: CASSQNTGSQETQYF. CDR3 sequence (DNA): TGCGCCAGCAGCCAAAATACAGGAAGCCAAGAGACCCAGTACTTC.

CDR3 residues: CASSPKSWVSGELAFF. The CDR3 region has the DNA TGTGCCAGCAGTCCAAAAAGTTGGGTTTCGGGGGAGTTAGCTTTCTTT. The chain combines TRBV2 with TRBJ1-1, with a tentative D call TRBD1 (5 bases). The V gene's germline CDR1 is SNHLY and CDR2 FYNNEI. This CDR3 is 16 amino acids long. Trimming left V 5 bases short and J 10 bases short, with 26 bases between.

The chain carries TRBV7-3 and TRBJ2-5; 9 bases agree with TRBD2. V shed 4 bases, J shed 4 bases, and the junction held 7 bases outside the gene matches. From germline, CDR1 is SGHTA and CDR2 FQGTGA. The CDR3 has 15 residues. Here the CDR3 DNA reads TGTGCCAGCAGCTATCAAGCGGGGGGTGGAGAGACCCAGTACTTC. It translates to CASSYQAGGGETQYF.

The chain is built from TRBV18 and TRBJ1-2; D is uncertain. The V gene's germline CDR1 is KGHSH and CDR2 LQKENI. Trimming cost V 3 bases and J 6 bases, with 5 bases left between them. The CDR3 sequence is 11 residues long. The DNA for the CDR3 is TGTGCCAGCTCACCTGGCAATGGCTACACCTTC. This sequence encodes CASSPGNGYTF.

This clone was counted a few times. This chain uses TRBV18 with TRBJ1-4; TRBD1 matches at 10 bases. Germline lookup yields CDR1 KGHSH and CDR2 LQKENI. After removal of 3 bases from V and 7 bases from J, the junction contained 2 bases not matched to a gene. The CDR3 has 14 amino acids. The CDR3 reads CASSPTGGVEKLFF. The DNA of the CDR3 is TGTGCCAGCTCACCGACAGGGGGCGTTGAAAAACTGTTTTTT.

This chain uses TRBV30 with TRBJ1-1; no clear D gene. The V gene's germline CDR1 is GTSNPN and CDR2 SVGIG (reference sequence). V was shortened by 0 bases and J by 8 bases, with 13 bases between the two germline ends. The CDR3 has 13 residues. The CDR3 is CAWSVRSGSEAFF. The CDR3 coding sequence is TGTGCCTGGAGTGTACGATCCGGTTCGGAAGCTTTCTTT.

Comments on this clone: The same CDR3 arises from other DNA sequences in this sample as well. The rearrangement uses TRBV9 and TRBJ2-3; D is perhaps TRBD2 (6 bases). Trimming removed 0 bases from V and 1 base from J, with 6 bases in between. Germline V CDR1 and CDR2: SGDLS, YYNGEE. CDR3 length equals 14 residues. The CDR3: CASSVVAGTDTQYF. CDR3 in DNA: TGTGCCAGCAGCGTAGTAGCGGGCACAGATACGCAGTATTTT.

The rearrangement joins TRBV3-1 (or the pseudogene TRBV3-2) to TRBJ2-1; 10 bases match TRBD2. Trimming cost V 1 base and J 0 bases; bases outside gene matches: 15. Germline V CDR1 and CDR2: LGHDT, YNNKEL (reference sequence). The CDR3 totals 21 residues. The CDR3 sequence is CASSQGVAGGRVLSSYNEQFF. The CDR3 DNA reads TGTGCCAGCAGCCAAGGGGTAGCGGGAGGACGAGTTCTGAGCTCCTACAATGAGCAGTTCTTC.

The V gene is TRBV19, the J gene TRBJ2-2, with a weak D call TRBD2 (7 bases). Per the germline V gene, CDR1 is LNHDA and CDR2 is SQIVND (reference sequence). The V gene lost 6 bases and the J gene lost 5 bases, with 16 bases spanning the gap. The CDR3 contains 15 residues. The CDR3 nucleotides read TGTGCCAGTAGGTCGGGGGGCGCTGAGACCGGGGAGCTGTTTTTT. Amino acids: CASRSGGAETGELFF.

CDR3 amino acids: CASSTPQGGETQYF. CDR3 nucleotides: TGTGCCAGCAGTACCCCACAGGGGGGGGAGACCCAGTACTTC. The rearrangement uses TRBV28 and TRBJ2-5; possibly TRBD1 for D (8 bases). The CDR3 sequence is 14 residues long. Germline lookup yields CDR1 MDHEN and CDR2 SYDVKM. With 5 bases removed from V and 5 bases from J, the gap between germline ends came to 15 bases.

In its sample, this clone was seen once. The chain joins TRBV18 to TRBJ1-3; D unclear. CDR1 and CDR2 (germline): KGHSH, LQKENI. With 3 bases removed from V and 9 bases from J, the gap between germline ends came to 18 bases. This CDR3 region has 15 residues. CDR3 coding DNA: TGTGCCAGCTCACCGACGGTCGTCTCGGGTCCCACCATATATTTT. Translation: CASSPTVVSGPTIYF.

This CDR3 reads CASSFTGVTYEQYF. CDR3 coding DNA: TGCGCCAGCAGCTTCACAGGGGTGACATACGAGCAGTACTTC. The gene calls are TRBV5-1 and TRBJ2-7, with 7 nucleotides matching TRBD1. The CDR3 extends over 14 amino acids. The ends lost 2 bases at V and 4 bases at J; junction bases unmatched: 6. Germline loops: CDR1 SGHRS, CDR2 YFSETQ.

The DNA of the CDR3 is TGTGCCAGCAGCTTAGCAGCGGACTTCCCAGATACGCAGTATTTT. Protein product: CASSLAADFPDTQYF. The chain is built from TRBV7-2 and TRBJ2-3; perhaps TRBD2 as D (5 bases). Germline V gene data show CDR1 as SGHTA and CDR2 as FQGNSA. V lost 0 bases and J lost 4, with 11 bases in between. This CDR3 contains 15 residues.

The chain has TRBV3-1 (or the pseudogene TRBV3-2) and TRBJ1-5; perhaps TRBD1 as D (5 bases). V dropped 4 bases and J dropped 2 bases, with 9 bases sitting between them. Per germline, CDR1 LGHDT and CDR2 YNNKEL (reference sequence). The CDR3 extends over 14 amino acids. The CDR3 here is CASSLGGGNQPQHF. The CDR3 region has the DNA TGTGCCAGCAGCCTAGGAGGGGGCAATCAGCCCCAGCATTTT.

The V and J genes are TRBV19 and TRBJ2-3; the match to TRBD1 covers 9 bases. Per germline, CDR1 LNHDA and CDR2 SQIVND (reference sequence). Trimming cost V 2 bases and J 5 bases; bases outside gene matches: 8. The CDR3 contains 16 residues. The CDR3 DNA sequence: TGTGCCAGTAGTATAATCCAGCCGGGACAGGGAGATACGCAGTATTTT. It codes for CASSIIQPGQGDTQYF.

The rearrangement links TRBV12-3 or TRBV12-4 to TRBJ2-4; weak D call: TRBD2 (5 bases). This CDR3 is 12 amino acids long. V was pared by 1 base and J by 15 bases, with 13 bases between. The CDR3 region is CASSLGTLGLYF. The CDR3 DNA follows: TGTGCCAGCAGTTTAGGGACCTTAGGACTGTACTTC.

In this sample, this clone turned up a few times. In DNA form, the CDR3 reads TGTGCCAGCAGCCGGACTAGGGTTCCCGGGGAGCTGTTTTTT. Protein product: CASSRTRVPGELFF. This sequence joins TRBV3-1 (or the pseudogene TRBV3-2) and TRBJ2-2; TRBD2 matches at 7 bases. CDR3 length: 14 amino acids. V trimming: 4 bases; J trimming: 6 bases; junction bases outside the gene matches: 5. Per the germline V gene, CDR1 is LGHDT and CDR2 is YNNKEL (reference sequence).

The chain recombines TRBV3-1 (or the pseudogene TRBV3-2) with TRBJ1-1, with 11 bases lining up with TRBD1. Germline values: CDR1 LGHDT, CDR2 YNNKEL (reference sequence). This CDR3 contains 17 residues. Unmatched junction bases numbered 15, after V lost 1 base and J lost 11 bases. CDR3 DNA: TGTGCCAGCAGCCAAGGGGGTGGACAGGGGGCGTCTCGACGGGCTTTCTTT. Its translation: CASSQGGGQGASRRAFF.

DNA of the CDR3: TGTGCCAGCAGTAGAGACAGCCTCTTGGGTGCTTTCTTT. Encoded protein: CASSRDSLLGAFF. This sequence joins TRBV12-3 or TRBV12-4 and TRBJ1-1; a weak D match, TRBD1 (5 bases). V was trimmed by 5 bases and J by 11 bases, leaving 18 bases between them. The CDR3 sequence is 13 residues long.

V and J are TRBV2 and TRBJ1-4; 8 nucleotides align to TRBD1. The CDR3 is 15 amino acids. With V trimmed by 2 bases and J by 7 bases, 6 bases remained unmatched. Germline CDR1 and CDR2: SNHLY and FYNNEI. The CDR3 nucleotides read TGTGCCAGCAGTGAAATGGGACAGGCGGTTGAAAAACTGTTTTTT. Amino acid sequence: CASSEMGQAVEKLFF.